The 5 T cell receptor beta chains given below trace back to one sample, sequenced in a study of cytomegalovirus exposure and HLA in healthy donors. Vbeta (60) and Jbeta (13) primers were used in the PCR. Only in-frame clones appear in the TCRdb table, and some are missing; sequencing was by immunoSEQ multiplex PCR. The repertoire holds roughly 180,000 clones, with 70% to 85% as singletons. The sequencing sample was made of PBMCs. Every receptor here comes from a young woman in good health and CMV-seropositive.

V gene TRBV30 combines with J gene TRBJ1-2; D gene uncertain. This CDR3 has 12 residues. Germline V gene data show CDR1 as GTSNPN and CDR2 as SVGIG (reference sequence). The ends were cut back, 5 bases at V and 4 bases at J, with 11 bases in the middle. The CDR3, as DNA: TGTGCCTGGGGCCCGTCCTTCTATGGCTACACCTTC. Protein: CAWGPSFYGYTF. Based on the CDR3 plus reference TRBV30 and TRBJ1-2, the full variable domain is SQTIHQWPATLVQPVGSPLSLECTVEGTSNPNLYWYRQAAGRGLQLLFYSVGIGQISSEVPQNLSASRPQDRQFILSSKKLLLSDSGFYLCAWGPSFYGYTFGSGTRLTVV.

This chain joins TRBV29-1 and TRBJ1-4; D ambiguous. The CDR3 totals 13 residues. V was pared by 7 bases and J by 4 bases, with 13 bases between. Germline V gene sequence: CDR1 SQVTM, CDR2 ANQGSEA. The CDR3 region has the DNA TGCAGCGCGACGCAGGCCGTTAATGAAAAACTGTTTTTT. It encodes CSATQAVNEKLFF.

The gene calls are TRBV7-2 and TRBJ2-5; 7 positions match TRBD1. The trim removed 4 bases at V and 5 bases at J, leaving 10 bases unmatched. Germline assignment: CDR1 SGHTA and CDR2 FQGNSA. The CDR3 consists of 15 residues. This CDR3 is CASSSTGMFRETQYF. DNA for the CDR3: TGTGCCAGCAGCTCGACAGGGATGTTTAGGGAGACCCAGTACTTC.

The rearrangement joins TRBV4-1 to TRBJ1-5; D remains ambiguous. CDR1 and CDR2 from the germline V gene are MGHRA and YSYEKL. The V end was cut by 0 bases, the J end by 4 bases, with 13 bases between. CDR3 length: 16 amino acids. The CDR3 loop reads CASSQEHPVLNQPQHF. The CDR3, as DNA: TGCGCCAGCAGCCAAGAGCATCCCGTTCTAAATCAGCCCCAGCATTTT.

The rearrangement joins TRBV30 to TRBJ1-5, with 7 bases aligning to TRBD1. The V gene end was trimmed by 3 bases and the J gene end by 2 bases; junction bases not matched to a gene: 4. Germline-derived CDR1 and CDR2 are GTSNPN and SVGIG (reference sequence). The CDR3 is 14 amino acids. CDR3 residues: CAWSHDRGNQPQHF. The CDR3 DNA is TGTGCCTGGAGCCACGACAGGGGCAATCAGCCCCAGCATTTT.